This passage covers 4 T cell receptor beta chains from one sample sequenced in a study of blood T cell repertoires in COVID-19 (TCRdb year 2020). Library preparation used the immunoSEQ multiplex PCR assay. TCRdb took this table from immuneACCESS and kept in-frame rearrangements with V and J called. Such tables lack part of the clones; where checked against another copy, unresolved V genes explain under half of the gap, and the rest is unexplained. For this sample there are around 300,000 clones; around nine tenths appear just once. 1.9% of the sample goes to the ten largest clones. Material: PBMCs or T cells enriched from blood (not recorded which). Every receptor here comes from a woman aged 55-69 years who had recovered from COVID-19.

V is TRBV6-5 and J is TRBJ1-1; the D is unclear. Trimming shortened V by 6 bases and J by 5 bases, and 10 bases separated the two germline ends. CDR3 length: 12 residues. The germline V gene encodes CDR1 MNHEY and CDR2 SVGAGI. CDR3 sequence: CASSLRGTEAFF. The DNA for the CDR3 is TGTGCCAGCAGCCTGCGGGGAACTGAAGCTTTCTTT.

V is TRBV30 and J is TRBJ1-3; the match to TRBD1 covers 8 bases. This CDR3 is built from 15 residues. With 3 bases clipped from V and 7 bases from J, the junction kept 11 bases outside the gene matches. The V gene's germline CDR1 is GTSNPN and CDR2 SVGIG (reference sequence). The CDR3 sequence: CAWSAGQASWNTIYF. The CDR3 region has the DNA TGTGCCTGGAGCGCGGGACAGGCCTCTTGGAACACCATATATTTT.

The V and J genes are TRBV5-1 and TRBJ2-5; 12 bases fit TRBD2. J lost 4 bases, V lost 4 bases, and 11 bases had no gene match. CDR1 is SGHRS and CDR2 is YFSETQ in the germline V gene. The CDR3 length is 17 residues. CDR3 DNA: TGCGCCAGCAGCCCGGGACTAGCGGGCAGAGCGGCAGAGACCCAGTACTTC. Translation gives CASSPGLAGRAAETQYF.

This sequence joins TRBV5-4 and TRBJ2-7; 13 positions match TRBD2. The CDR3 has 16 amino acids. V trimming: 4 bases; J trimming: 0 bases; junction bases outside the gene matches: 4. Per the germline V gene, CDR1 is SGHNT and CDR2 is YYREEE (reference sequence). The CDR3 here is CASSDGLAGASYEQYF. In nucleotides, the CDR3 is TGTGCCAGCAGCGATGGACTAGCGGGAGCCTCCTACGAGCAGTACTTC.